This is a list of T cell receptor beta chains from one sample in a study of T cell repertoires in cytomegalovirus infection. For these TCRs, the target antigens are not known. A single record per CDR3 protein comes from TCRdb applying MiXCR to the reads. The data hold hundreds of thousands of distinct CDR3 sequences, with roughly 30% observed a single time. Sequenced material: cultured CD8+ T cells from PBMCs, taken from culture after CMV antigen stimulation. The receptors originated from a human donor in good health (CMV status not recorded). Some clones in this sample may be carry-over from other donors' samples. The CDR3 runs from the conserved cysteine through the conserved F or W. Expanded clones get a size class; other rows say once, few or many, or leave the size out.

j_gene: TRBJ2-2; v_gene: TRBV5-6; abundance: -; CDR3aa: CASSRQDPNTGELFF
j_gene: TRBJ2-1; v_gene: TRBV6-2/TRBV6-3; abundance: -; CDR3aa: CASSRWTSGDNNEQFF
j_gene: TRBJ2-1; v_gene: TRBV6-2/TRBV6-3; abundance: few; CDR3aa: CASSKYLVEGGGVWSYNEQFF
j_gene: TRBJ2-7; v_gene: TRBV19; abundance: -; CDR3aa: CASSSSVLPSYEQYF
j_gene: TRBJ2-1; v_gene: TRBV7-2; abundance: -; CDR3aa: CASSLLREQFF
j_gene: TRBJ1-2; v_gene: TRBV19; abundance: few; CDR3aa: CASSIGRGKANYGYTF
j_gene: TRBJ2-1; v_gene: TRBV20-1; abundance: few; CDR3aa: CSARDRLRTNDEQFF
j_gene: TRBJ1-2; v_gene: TRBV12-3/TRBV12-4; abundance: -; CDR3aa: CASSFGQFDNYGYTF
j_gene: TRBJ2-3; v_gene: TRBV10-3; abundance: few; CDR3aa: CAITPYAGGPTDTQYF
j_gene: TRBJ1-1; v_gene: TRBV7-6; abundance: -; CDR3aa: CASSSAYAGTEAFF
j_gene: TRBJ1-5; v_gene: TRBV6-1; abundance: -; CDR3aa: CASSELPRRSTNQPQHF
j_gene: TRBJ2-1; v_gene: TRBV7-4; abundance: -; CDR3aa: CASSFRGTYNEQFF
j_gene: TRBJ1-1; v_gene: TRBV25-1; abundance: -; CDR3aa: CASSEYGDRGSLMNTEAFF
j_gene: TRBJ1-1; v_gene: TRBV6-2/TRBV6-3; abundance: many; CDR3aa: CASSYVENTEAFF
j_gene: TRBJ2-3; v_gene: TRBV15; abundance: few; CDR3aa: CATSRAGLISGTSTDTQYF
j_gene: TRBJ1-1; v_gene: TRBV11-3; abundance: -; CDR3aa: CASSLGRQGQTEAFF
j_gene: TRBJ1-1; v_gene: TRBV6-2/TRBV6-3; abundance: few; CDR3aa: CASSYFGTRQGMTEAFF
j_gene: TRBJ2-7; v_gene: TRBV2; abundance: -; CDR3aa: CASSVGPLSSYEQYF
j_gene: TRBJ1-1; v_gene: TRBV19; abundance: -; CDR3aa: CASSPGTGKAFF
j_gene: TRBJ2-7; v_gene: TRBV10-3; abundance: -; CDR3aa: CAIKTVAHEQYF
j_gene: TRBJ1-6; v_gene: TRBV28; abundance: -; CDR3aa: CASRTQGLGTYNSPLHF
j_gene: TRBJ1-5; v_gene: TRBV25-1; abundance: -; CDR3aa: CASSAGHSQPQHF
j_gene: TRBJ1-2; v_gene: TRBV6-6; abundance: -; CDR3aa: CAAEQDDYGYTF
j_gene: TRBJ2-1; v_gene: TRBV11-2; abundance: -; CDR3aa: CASSSEGQDVYNEQFF
j_gene: TRBJ1-6; v_gene: TRBV7-8; abundance: -; CDR3aa: CASSLKLGEYSPLHF
j_gene: TRBJ1-2; v_gene: TRBV12-3/TRBV12-4; abundance: many; CDR3aa: CASSLGRGAGGYTF
j_gene: TRBJ2-5; v_gene: TRBV27; abundance: few; CDR3aa: CASSLGRAPETQYF